This T cell receptor (beta chain) was identified in a study of T-cell reconstitution after alpha-beta-depleted transplantation in children. Study-wide results and caveats: It was surviving recipient T cells and thymic progenitors that gave some patients high TCRbeta diversity at day 60. Alpha-beta T cells about two months after transplant reportedly derived from several hundred expanded graft clones. A year post-transplant, T-cell counts and diversity derived mostly from newly produced T cells.

The V gene end was trimmed by 3 bases and the J gene end by 8 bases; junction bases not matched to a gene: 4. This CDR3 region has 15 residues. Unique molecular identifiers were incorporated when the TCRbeta library was constructed. TCRdb independently ran MiXCR on the PCR reads; one entry per CDR3 protein. The top ten clones hold around 7.5% of a sample with fewer than 350,000 distinct CDR3 sequences, over 9.5% of them seen once. This clonotype was detected ten times or more. The antigen is not known. The chain is built from TRBV12-3 or TRBV12-4 and TRBJ2-1, with 13 positions matching TRBD2. The sequenced sample was PBMCs, obtained before TCRalphabeta/CD19-depleted stem cell transplant. The origin of this receptor is a boy in the first two years of life with acute myeloid leukemia, due to receive a stem cell transplant. CDR3 nucleotides: TGTGCCAGCAGTTTGAAGGGACTAGCGGGACATGAGCAGTTCTTC. It is translated as CASSLKGLAGHEQFF.